This TCR beta chain originates from a study of PD-L1 blockade in urothelial cancer. Across the whole study: Patients arrived having already received 0 to 3 prior chemotherapy regimens.

The CDR3 totals 15 residues. CDR1 is SGHRS and CDR2 is YFSETQ in the germline V gene. V lost 0 bases to trimming and J lost 7 bases, with 16 bases between them. Findings and limits, study-wide: For durable-benefit patients, tumor-associated blood clones expanded more at 3 weeks.

This clone was recorded a few times. Its antigen is not identified. Peripheral blood mononuclear cells were collected from every patient before and during treatment, yielding between 1 and 8 samples per patient. Assay: immunoSEQ multiplex PCR; the TCRdb copy retains only in-frame clones and omits some. Among roughly 100,000 clones, approximately 86% were seen once, and the ten largest hold more than 2%. This receptor was obtained from a man between 50 and 59 years old with urothelial cancer. V is TRBV5-1 and J is TRBJ1-2; no firm D call. The sample here was PBMCs, taken around atezolizumab (anti-PD-L1) treatment. Written as DNA, the CDR3 is TGCGCCAGCAGCTTGGCCTTTGGAGAAATTTTTGGCTACACCTTC. Its protein is CASSLAFGEIFGYTF.